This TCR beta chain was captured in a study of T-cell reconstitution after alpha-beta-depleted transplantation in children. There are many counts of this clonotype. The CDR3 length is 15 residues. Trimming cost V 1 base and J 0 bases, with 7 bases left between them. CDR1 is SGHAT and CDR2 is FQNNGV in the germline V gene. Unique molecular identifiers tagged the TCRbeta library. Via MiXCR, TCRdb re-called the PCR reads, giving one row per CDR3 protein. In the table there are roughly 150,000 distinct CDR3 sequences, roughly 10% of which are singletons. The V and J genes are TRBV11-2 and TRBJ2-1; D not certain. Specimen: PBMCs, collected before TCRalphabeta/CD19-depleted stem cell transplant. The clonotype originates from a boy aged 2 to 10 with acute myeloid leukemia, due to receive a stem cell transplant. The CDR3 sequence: CASSLGASSYNEQFF. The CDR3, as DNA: TGTGCCAGCAGCTTAGGGGCCAGCTCCTACAATGAGCAGTTCTTC.